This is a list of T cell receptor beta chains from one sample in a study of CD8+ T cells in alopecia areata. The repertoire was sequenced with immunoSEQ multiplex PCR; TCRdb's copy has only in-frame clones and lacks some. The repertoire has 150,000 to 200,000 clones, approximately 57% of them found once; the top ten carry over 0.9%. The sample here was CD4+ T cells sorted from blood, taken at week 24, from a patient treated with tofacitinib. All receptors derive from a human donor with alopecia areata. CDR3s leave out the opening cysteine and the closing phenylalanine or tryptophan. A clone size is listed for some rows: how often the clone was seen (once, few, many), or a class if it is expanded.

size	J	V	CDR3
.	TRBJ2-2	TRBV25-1	ASSVGGLNTGELF
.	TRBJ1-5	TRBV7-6	ASSSLGRNQPQH
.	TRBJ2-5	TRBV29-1	SARMGQGAVETQY
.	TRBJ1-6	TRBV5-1	ASSIGQGLSPLH
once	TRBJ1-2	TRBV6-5	ASSSGQNYGYT
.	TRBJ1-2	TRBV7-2	ASTFEGQGPYGYT
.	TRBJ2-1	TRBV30	AWRPYRGGPRREQF
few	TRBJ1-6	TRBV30	AWDPGKNSPLH
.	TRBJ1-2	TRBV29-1	SVGGLDGKYGYT
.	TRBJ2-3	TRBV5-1	ASSLITGASTDTQY
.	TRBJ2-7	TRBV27	ASSPPGQSYEQY
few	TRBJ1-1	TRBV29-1	SVVRLMNTEAF
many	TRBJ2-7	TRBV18	ASSPQRTTGSYEQY
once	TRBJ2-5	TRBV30	AWTAGEATQY
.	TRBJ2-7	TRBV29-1	SVNRGNYEQY
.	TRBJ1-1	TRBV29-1	SVEPGGRGYTEAF
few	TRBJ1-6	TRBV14	ASSQDRDSVETLH
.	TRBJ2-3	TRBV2	ASSEENHSDADTQY
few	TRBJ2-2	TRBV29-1	SGATANTGELF
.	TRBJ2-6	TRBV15	ATRAEGASATSGANVLT